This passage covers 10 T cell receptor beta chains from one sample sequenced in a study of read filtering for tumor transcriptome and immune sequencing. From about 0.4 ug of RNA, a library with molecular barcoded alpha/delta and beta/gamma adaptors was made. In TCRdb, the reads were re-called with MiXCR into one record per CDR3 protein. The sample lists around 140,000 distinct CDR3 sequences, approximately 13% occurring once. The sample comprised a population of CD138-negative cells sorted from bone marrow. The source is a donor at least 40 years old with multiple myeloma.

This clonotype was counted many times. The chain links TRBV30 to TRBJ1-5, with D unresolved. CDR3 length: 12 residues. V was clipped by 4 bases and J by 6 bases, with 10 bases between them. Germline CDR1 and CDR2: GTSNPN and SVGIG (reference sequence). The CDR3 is CAWTDGGQPQHF. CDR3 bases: TGTGCCTGGACCGACGGTGGTCAGCCCCAGCATTTT.

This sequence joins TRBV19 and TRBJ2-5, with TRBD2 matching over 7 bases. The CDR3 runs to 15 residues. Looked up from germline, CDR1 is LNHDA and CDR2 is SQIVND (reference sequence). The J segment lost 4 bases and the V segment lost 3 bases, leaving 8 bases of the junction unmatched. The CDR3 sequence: CASSILGPGGETQYF. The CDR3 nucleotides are TGTGCCAGTAGTATTCTAGGCCCGGGGGGAGAGACCCAGTACTTC. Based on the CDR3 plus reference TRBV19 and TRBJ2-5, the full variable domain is DGGITQSPKYLFRKEGQNVTLSCEQNLNHDAMYWYRQDPGQGLRLIYYSQIVNDFQKGDIAEGYSVSREKKESFPLTVTSAQKNPTAFYLCASSILGPGGETQYFGPGTRLLVL.

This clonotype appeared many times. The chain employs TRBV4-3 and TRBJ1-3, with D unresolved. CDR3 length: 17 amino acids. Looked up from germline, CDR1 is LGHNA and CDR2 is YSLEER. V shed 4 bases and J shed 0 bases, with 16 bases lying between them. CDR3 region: CASSPRVSGDSGNTIYF. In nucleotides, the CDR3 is TGCGCCAGCAGCCCAAGAGTGTCAGGCGACTCTGGAAACACCATATATTTT.

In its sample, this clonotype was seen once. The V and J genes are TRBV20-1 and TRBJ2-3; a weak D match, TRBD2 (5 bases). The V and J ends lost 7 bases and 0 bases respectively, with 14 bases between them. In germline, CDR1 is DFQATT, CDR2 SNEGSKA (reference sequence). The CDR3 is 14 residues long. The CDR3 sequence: CSGESFSSTDTQYF. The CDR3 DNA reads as TGCAGTGGGGAGAGTTTTTCTAGCACAGATACGCAGTATTTT.

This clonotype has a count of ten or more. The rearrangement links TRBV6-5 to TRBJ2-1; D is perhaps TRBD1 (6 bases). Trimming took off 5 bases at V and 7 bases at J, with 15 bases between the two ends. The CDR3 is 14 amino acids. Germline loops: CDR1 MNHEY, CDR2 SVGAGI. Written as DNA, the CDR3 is TGTGCCAGCAGTACCTGGGACCAGGGGAATGAGCAGTTCTTC. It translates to CASSTWDQGNEQFF.

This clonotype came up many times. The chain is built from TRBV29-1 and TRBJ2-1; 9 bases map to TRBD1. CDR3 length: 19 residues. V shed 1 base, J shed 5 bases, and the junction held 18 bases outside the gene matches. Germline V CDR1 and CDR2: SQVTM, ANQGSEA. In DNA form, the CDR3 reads TGCAGCGTTGAAGGGGTCCGGGACAGGGAACGGGAGACCCACAATGAGCAGTTCTTC. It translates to CSVEGVRDRERETHNEQFF.

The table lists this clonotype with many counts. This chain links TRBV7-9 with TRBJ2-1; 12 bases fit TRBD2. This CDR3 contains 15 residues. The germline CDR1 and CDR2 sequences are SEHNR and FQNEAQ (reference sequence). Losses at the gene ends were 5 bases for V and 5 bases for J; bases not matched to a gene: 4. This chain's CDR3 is CASSPWTSGNNEQFF. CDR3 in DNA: TGTGCCAGCAGCCCGTGGACTAGCGGGAACAATGAGCAGTTCTTC.

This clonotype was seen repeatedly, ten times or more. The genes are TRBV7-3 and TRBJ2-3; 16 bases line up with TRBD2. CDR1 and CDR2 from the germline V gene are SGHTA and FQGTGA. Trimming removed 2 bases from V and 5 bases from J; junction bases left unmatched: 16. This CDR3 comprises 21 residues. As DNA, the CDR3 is TGTGCCAGCAGCTTAGCGCCACCGGGACTAGCGGGAGGGCCGGTCAGAGATACGCAGTATTTT. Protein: CASSLAPPGLAGGPVRDTQYF.

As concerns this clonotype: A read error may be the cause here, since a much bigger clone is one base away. The DNA of the CDR3 is TGTGCCAGCTCACCAGGGACTAGGGGCGAGCAGTACTTC. Protein product: CASSPGTRGEQYF. This chain joins TRBV18 and TRBJ2-7, with TRBD2 matching 8 bases. Germline V gives CDR1 KGHSH, CDR2 LQKENI. The CDR3 has 13 amino acids. V lost 2 bases to trimming and J lost 6 bases; unmatched junction nucleotides: 3. The full variable domain, its missing parts supplied by reference TRBV18 and TRBJ2-7, is NAGVMQNPRHLVRRRGQEARLRCSPMKGHSHVYWYRQLPEEGLKFMVYLQKENIIDESGMPKERFSAEFPKEGPSILRIQQVVRGDSAAYFCASSPGTRGEQYFGPGTRLTVT.

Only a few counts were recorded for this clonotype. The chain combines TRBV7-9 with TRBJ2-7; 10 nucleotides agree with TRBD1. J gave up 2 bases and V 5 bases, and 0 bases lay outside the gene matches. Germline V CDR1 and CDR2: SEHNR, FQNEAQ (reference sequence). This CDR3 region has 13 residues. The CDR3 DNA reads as TGTGCCAGCAGCGGACAGGGGGCCTACGAGCAGTACTTC. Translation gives CASSGQGAYEQYF.